This TCR beta chain came from a study of OX40 agonist ivuxolimab in advanced cancers. Study in general: With a range of roughly 20 to 79, age averaged about 58 years, and 65% to 85% were male.

The CDR3 spans 14 residues. The junction had 3 bases not matched to a gene; V was cut back by 3 bases and J by 6 bases. TCRdb's table, derived via immunoSEQ multiplex PCR, lists solely in-frame clones and lacks some. In the table there are roughly 39,000 clones, about 88% of which are singletons. The chain carries TRBV23-1 and TRBJ1-5, with TRBD1 matching 9 bases. TRBV23-1 is designated an ORF whose function remains uncertain. This sample comprised CD4+ or CD8+ T cells sorted from blood, obtained in a trial of the OX40 agonist ivuxolimab. This sequence was found in an adult with an advanced solid tumor such as melanoma, head and neck, liver or kidney cancer. CDR3 nucleotide sequence: TGCGCCAGCAGTCACGACAGGGGGTTTCAGCCCCAGCATTTT. Residues: CASSHDRGFQPQHF.